The sample holds a few counts of the clone carrying this T cell receptor (beta chain). This record belongs to a study of blood T cell repertoires in COVID-19. In the original analysis: Researchers report that nucleated cell counts were estimated from reference gene primer amplification. Measured with immunoSEQ multiplex PCR; TCRdb has only the in-frame clones, and not every one. V, J and clone size derive from that table, while D and trimming were established from the DNA sequence. The repertoire holds around 450,000 clones, with roughly nine tenths as singletons. In germline, CDR1 is MNHEY, CDR2 SMNVEV (reference sequence). The length of the CDR3 is 13 residues. Trimming shortened V by 0 bases and J by 12 bases, and 12 bases separated the two germline ends. Living in under 30 US areas, the participants were between about 18 and 100 years of age. Two consecutive negative NP/OP PCR tests, clearance, or resolved symptoms defined Cohort 3 recovery.

The sample taken for sequencing was PBMCs or T cells enriched from blood (not recorded which). The receptor was isolated from a woman between 18 and 29 years old who had recovered from COVID-19. V usage is TRBV27 and J usage is TRBJ2-1; a weak D match, TRBD1 (6 bases). CDR3 in DNA: TGTGCCAGCAGTTTATCGGCAGGGACAAGGCAGTTCTTC. Protein sequence: CASSLSAGTRQFF.